These T cell receptor beta chains were read from a single sample in a study of blood T cell repertoires in COVID-19. The assay was immunoSEQ multiplex PCR, and TCRdb's table has in-frame clones only and misses some. The repertoire consists of under 150,000 clones, with 84% occurring once and the leading ten covering roughly 3.8%. The sequenced material came from PBMCs or T cells enriched from blood (not recorded which). Source of these receptors: a man in his fifties or sixties in a cohort exposed to, infected with or recovered from COVID-19 (not recorded which). The CDR3 runs from the conserved cysteine through the conserved F or W. Fields, in order: CDR3 protein, CDR3 DNA, J gene, clone size, V gene, D gene. The D gene is left open where the match is weak. Part of the rows lack a size; the others show once, few, many or a class for expanded clones.

CDR3 protein: CASSPAPGQGTSYEQYF
CDR3 DNA: TGTGCCAGCAGCCCGGCCCCCGGACAGGGGACATCCTACGAGCAGTACTTC
J gene: TRBJ2-7
clone size: -
V gene: TRBV3-1/TRBV3-2
D gene: TRBD1

CDR3 protein: CASSPRAYEQYF
CDR3 DNA: TGTGCCAGCAGCCCCAGGGCCTACGAGCAGTACTTC
J gene: TRBJ2-7
clone size: -
V gene: TRBV7-6
D gene: -

CDR3 protein: CASSATTSGGKQQYF
CDR3 DNA: TGCGCCAGCAGCGCGACGACTAGCGGGGGGAAGCAGCAGTACTTC
J gene: TRBJ2-7
clone size: -
V gene: TRBV5-1
D gene: TRBD2

CDR3 protein: CAWSVVGAFGNTIYF
CDR3 DNA: TGTGCCTGGAGTGTAGTGGGGGCCTTTGGAAACACCATATATTTT
J gene: TRBJ1-3
clone size: -
V gene: TRBV30
D gene: -

CDR3 protein: CASSPQGRETQYF
CDR3 DNA: TGTGCCAGTAGTCCCCAGGGGAGAGAGACCCAGTACTTC
J gene: TRBJ2-5
clone size: once
V gene: TRBV19
D gene: -

CDR3 protein: CASSTSGQQRSTIYF
CDR3 DNA: TGTGCCAGCAGTACATCCGGACAGCAGAGGAGCACCATATATTTT
J gene: TRBJ1-3
clone size: -
V gene: TRBV27
D gene: -

CDR3 protein: CASSAGQGGANVLTF
CDR3 DNA: TGCGCCAGCAGCGCTGGACAGGGTGGGGCCAACGTCCTGACTTTC
J gene: TRBJ2-6
clone size: -
V gene: TRBV5-1
D gene: TRBD1

CDR3 protein: CATSAGQGASGNYNEQFF
CDR3 DNA: TGTGCCACCAGTGCGGGACAGGGGGCTAGCGGGAATTACAATGAGCAGTTCTTC
J gene: TRBJ2-1
clone size: -
V gene: TRBV24-1
D gene: TRBD1

CDR3 protein: CASSSTDTGELFF
CDR3 DNA: TGCGCCAGCAGCTCTACTGACACCGGGGAGCTGTTTTTT
J gene: TRBJ2-2
clone size: -
V gene: TRBV5-1
D gene: -

CDR3 protein: CSASRDTINQPQHF
CDR3 DNA: TGCAGTGCTAGTAGGGACACCATAAATCAGCCCCAGCATTTT
J gene: TRBJ1-5
clone size: few
V gene: TRBV20-1
D gene: -

CDR3 protein: CASHRLGSGANVLTF
CDR3 DNA: TGTGCCAGCCACCGACTCGGTTCTGGGGCCAACGTCCTGACTTTC
J gene: TRBJ2-6
clone size: -
V gene: TRBV6-5
D gene: -

CDR3 protein: CASSRGVWASVSSGANVLTF
CDR3 DNA: TGTGCCAGCAGCCGGGGCGTATGGGCGTCAGTATCCTCTGGGGCCAACGTCCTGACTTTC
J gene: TRBJ2-6
clone size: once
V gene: TRBV7-9
D gene: -

CDR3 protein: CASSPQTSGKNEQFF
CDR3 DNA: TGTGCCAGCTCACCACAAACTAGCGGGAAAAATGAGCAGTTCTTC
J gene: TRBJ2-1
clone size: -
V gene: TRBV18
D gene: TRBD2

CDR3 protein: CASSVGTGRNLVEAFF
CDR3 DNA: TGTGCCAGCAGCGTAGGGACGGGAAGAAACTTAGTGGAAGCTTTCTTT
J gene: TRBJ1-1
clone size: -
V gene: TRBV9
D gene: -

CDR3 protein: CASSRRQGNQPQHF
CDR3 DNA: TGTGCCAGCAGCCGGCGACAGGGCAATCAGCCCCAGCATTTT
J gene: TRBJ1-5
clone size: -
V gene: TRBV6-6
D gene: -

CDR3 protein: CATSDFSQGALDEQFF
CDR3 DNA: TGTGCCACCAGTGATTTCTCACAGGGGGCGCTTGATGAGCAGTTCTTC
J gene: TRBJ2-1
clone size: few
V gene: TRBV24-1
D gene: TRBD1

CDR3 protein: CASSPGTGGNQPQHF
CDR3 DNA: TGTGCCAGCAGTCCCGGGACAGGGGGCAATCAGCCCCAGCATTTT
J gene: TRBJ1-5
clone size: -
V gene: TRBV6-5
D gene: TRBD1

CDR3 protein: CASSLAFPGIYEQYF
CDR3 DNA: TGTGCCAGCAGCTTAGCCTTCCCGGGGATCTACGAGCAGTACTTC
J gene: TRBJ2-7
clone size: -
V gene: TRBV11-2
D gene: -

CDR3 protein: CASSIARAGGQETQYF
CDR3 DNA: TGTGCCAGCAGCATCGCTCGGGCGGGGGGGCAAGAGACCCAGTACTTC
J gene: TRBJ2-5
clone size: -
V gene: TRBV3-1/TRBV3-2
D gene: TRBD2

CDR3 protein: CASSPGQASYEQYF
CDR3 DNA: TGTGCCAGCAGCCCGGGACAGGCCTCCTACGAGCAGTACTTC
J gene: TRBJ2-7
clone size: -
V gene: TRBV9
D gene: TRBD1

CDR3 protein: CASSFGGQNTDTQYF
CDR3 DNA: TGTGCCAGCAGCTTTGGGGGACAGAACACAGATACGCAGTATTTT
J gene: TRBJ2-3
clone size: -
V gene: TRBV5-6
D gene: TRBD1

CDR3 protein: CASSVELADYNEQFF
CDR3 DNA: TGTGCCAGCAGCGTAGAACTAGCGGATTACAATGAGCAGTTCTTC
J gene: TRBJ2-1
clone size: -
V gene: TRBV9
D gene: TRBD2

CDR3 protein: CASSPSRASGRTGELFF
CDR3 DNA: TGTGCCAGCAGCCCCAGCAGGGCTAGCGGGAGGACCGGGGAGCTGTTTTTT
J gene: TRBJ2-2
clone size: -
V gene: TRBV7-2
D gene: TRBD2

CDR3 protein: CASSFGADEAFF
CDR3 DNA: TGTGCCAGCAGTTTTGGGGCAGATGAAGCTTTCTTT
J gene: TRBJ1-1
clone size: -
V gene: TRBV12-3/TRBV12-4
D gene: -

CDR3 protein: CASSLGGPWEQYF
CDR3 DNA: TGTGCCAGCAGTTTGGGTGGGCCCTGGGAGCAGTACTTC
J gene: TRBJ2-7
clone size: -
V gene: TRBV12-3/TRBV12-4
D gene: -

CDR3 protein: CASSHPTDPTDTQYF
CDR3 DNA: TGCGCCAGCAGCCACCCTACAGACCCCACAGATACGCAGTATTTT
J gene: TRBJ2-3
clone size: once
V gene: TRBV4-1
D gene: -

CDR3 protein: CASSQRGTSGSRNNEQFF
CDR3 DNA: TGCGCCAGCAGCCAACGCGGGACTAGCGGGAGCCGCAACAATGAGCAGTTCTTC
J gene: TRBJ2-1
clone size: -
V gene: TRBV4-1
D gene: TRBD2

CDR3 protein: CASSITDSLYGYTF
CDR3 DNA: TGTGCCAGTAGTATTACGGACAGTCTCTATGGCTACACCTTC
J gene: TRBJ1-2
clone size: -
V gene: TRBV19
D gene: -

CDR3 protein: CASSLAPGASTDTQYF
CDR3 DNA: TGTGCCAGCAGCTTAGCGCCGGGAGCCAGCACAGATACGCAGTATTTT
J gene: TRBJ2-3
clone size: -
V gene: TRBV7-2
D gene: -

CDR3 protein: CASSLGRAYGYTF
CDR3 DNA: TGTGCCAGCAGTTTAGGCAGGGCCTATGGCTACACCTTC
J gene: TRBJ1-2
clone size: -
V gene: TRBV27
D gene: -

CDR3 protein: CAWSTQGNTEAFF
CDR3 DNA: TGTGCCTGGAGTACGCAGGGGAACACTGAAGCTTTCTTT
J gene: TRBJ1-1
clone size: -
V gene: TRBV30
D gene: -

CDR3 protein: CASSVGPLAGGNEQFF
CDR3 DNA: TGTGCCAGCAGCGTAGGCCCACTAGCGGGAGGGAATGAGCAGTTCTTC
J gene: TRBJ2-1
clone size: -
V gene: TRBV9
D gene: TRBD2

CDR3 protein: CASSLMGRGNTGELFF
CDR3 DNA: TGTGCCAGCAGCTTAATGGGGCGCGGCAACACCGGGGAGCTGTTTTTT
J gene: TRBJ2-2
clone size: -
V gene: TRBV7-9
D gene: -